The source of this T cell receptor beta chain is a study of blood T cell repertoires in COVID-19. About the research overall: Sources were T cells, B-cell-depleted T cells, or PBMCs; the material itself was cDNA or gDNA.

Grouping used clinical history reported by participants in a survey and questionnaire. Recovery meant two consecutive negative NP/OP PCR tests, professional clearance, or resolved symptoms. This table comes from immunoSEQ multiplex PCR, and its TCRdb copy is limited to in-frame clones, with some not included. This repertoire shows under 250,000 clones, 82% found once; its top ten account for 3% to 4%. The CDR3 covers 15 residues. Germline V gives CDR1 ENHRY, CDR2 SYGVKD. Trimming removed 0 bases from V and 9 bases from J; junction bases left unmatched: 4. The chain combines TRBV10-3 with TRBJ2-1; 11 bases fit TRBD2. This TCR came from an older woman who had recovered from COVID-19. Sequencing was performed on PBMCs or T cells enriched from blood (not recorded which). The CDR3, as DNA: TGTGCCATCAGTGAGTCTAGCGGGGGGGTAAGTGAGCAGTTCTTC. This translates into CAISESSGGVSEQFF.